This paragraph covers one TCR beta chain sequence. Its cognate antigen is unknown. This specimen belongs to a study of T cells after yellow fever vaccination. Across the study: Preparation of fractions with low cell numbers was performed using SMART-Seq v4 Ultra Low Input. Overall study findings and caveats: Booster samples showed a return of most primary-vaccination clones (about 97% CD4, approximately 88% CD8).

The authors made TCR cDNA by 5'RACE template switching, adding a universal primer site and UMIs. Each CDR3 protein gets one entry after TCRdb re-called the 5' RACE reads with MiXCR. The table includes 95,000 to 150,000 distinct CDR3 sequences, approximately 8.4% detected once. Germline-derived CDR1 and CDR2 are SNHLY and FYNNEI. The CDR3 contains 10 residues. Trimming took off 5 bases at V and 4 bases at J, with 3 bases between the two ends. This sample comprised CD8+ T cells sorted from PBMCs, obtained on the day of the yellow fever booster vaccination. The clonotype was recovered from a man aged 18-30 years who received the YFV17D yellow fever vaccine. This chain connects TRBV2 to TRBJ2-7; D unclear. Here the CDR3 DNA reads TGTGCCAGCAGTAGATACGAGCAGTACGTC. Amino acid sequence: CASSRYEQYV.